This TCR beta chain was profiled in a study of T-cell reconstitution after alpha-beta-depleted transplantation in children. Unique molecular identifiers featured in how the TCRbeta library was prepared. TCRdb processed the PCR reads anew with MiXCR; each CDR3 protein has one entry. Among 250,000 to 400,000 distinct CDR3 sequences listed, about a quarter were seen once. Study-wide findings and caveats: T-cell counts and diversity at one year post-transplant came mainly from newly produced T cells. At day 60, the high TCRbeta diversity found in some patients originated from recipient T cells and thymic progenitors that had survived. Alpha-beta T cells present about two months after transplant were reported to originate from several hundred expanded graft clones.

This clonotype was counted at least ten times. Its matching antigen is unknown. This sample comprised PBMCs, mostly from graft donor cells, obtained 180 days after TCRalphabeta/CD19-depleted stem cell transplant. This TCR was recovered from a male patient younger than 18 who had a stem cell transplant for acute lymphoblastic leukemia, so the T cells may come from the graft donor.

The CDR3 here is CASSYVGTGDYEQYF. The CDR3, as DNA: TGTGCCAGCAGTTACGTGGGGACAGGCGACTACGAGCAGTACTTC. This chain connects TRBV6-5 to TRBJ2-7; TRBD1 agrees at 8 bases. The germline CDR1 and CDR2 sequences are MNHEY and SVGAGI. Trimming at V came to 2 bases and at J to 3 bases, leaving 6 bases not matched to a gene. The CDR3 has 15 amino acids.